Listed below are T cell receptor beta chains from one sample, sequenced in a study of synovial regulatory T cells in juvenile arthritis. Clones were sequenced by immunoSEQ multiplex PCR, and TCRdb holds only the in-frame ones, with some missing. The specimen's table records about 1,300 clones. Source material: Treg cells from blood. The receptors shown here come from a donor younger than 30 with juvenile idiopathic arthritis. Each CDR3 is given with its conserved first and last residue. The listing skips clone size in some rows; elsewhere it reads once, few, many or a size class.

V gene	J gene	clone size	CDR3 protein
TRBV5-4	TRBJ1-2	medium-sized	CASSLLRGVNYGYTF
TRBV5-6	TRBJ2-5	medium-sized	CASSWREETQYF
TRBV5-4	TRBJ2-1	medium-sized	CASTPGGTLKASEQFF
TRBV7-3	TRBJ1-1	medium-sized	CASSLSGLSTEAFF
TRBV27	TRBJ2-1	medium-sized	CASSPSGGYNEQFF
TRBV5-5	TRBJ1-3	medium-sized	CASSYRAGEGLSSGNTIYF
TRBV15	TRBJ1-1	medium-sized	CATSRARNTEAFF
TRBV2	TRBJ1-6	medium-sized	CASSFQRIYNSPLHF
TRBV6-6	TRBJ2-1	medium-sized	CASVPGQRLYEQFF
TRBV7-9	TRBJ1-3	NA	CASTPALSNTIYF
TRBV20-1	TRBJ2-1	medium-sized	CSASANEQFF
TRBV28	TRBJ1-5	medium-sized	CASTYLQGINQPQHF